Listed below are T cell receptor beta chains from one sample, sequenced in a study of blood T cells in healthy people across ages. TCRdb processed the 5' RACE reads anew with MiXCR; each CDR3 protein has one entry. The sample carries 550,000 to 750,000 distinct CDR3 sequences, roughly 21% recorded once. Specimen: blood. These receptors were obtained from a man aged 65 to 79 in good health. Both conserved end residues are part of each CDR3. The D gene is left open where the match is weak. Rows may omit the clone size; those that give it use once, few, many or a size class.

clone_size	j_call	v_call	d_call	cdr3_nt	cdr3_aa
.	TRBJ2-1	TRBV28	TRBD2	TGTGCCAGCAGTGGGACTAGCGGGAGTCGGGATGAGCAGTTCTTC	CASSGTSGSRDEQFF
.	TRBJ2-1	TRBV7-8	TRBD2	TGTGCCAGCAGCCATCGACTAGCGCAGTCCTACAATGAGCAGTTCTTC	CASSHRLAQSYNEQFF
few	TRBJ2-2	TRBV6-6	TRBD2	TGTGCCAGCAGTTACCTGGCGGGAGTCCCCGGGGAGCTGTTTTTT	CASSYLAGVPGELFF
few	TRBJ2-5	TRBV5-5	TRBD1	TGTGCCAGCAGCCCGGGACAGGGACGGCAGACCCAGTACTTC	CASSPGQGRQTQYF
.	TRBJ2-5	TRBV20-1	TRBD2	TGCAGTGCTAGAGATGTAGCGGGAGGGCCCCAGGAGACCCAGTACTTC	CSARDVAGGPQETQYF
once	TRBJ2-5	TRBV11-2	.	TGTGCCAGCAGCCCCGGACGGGGACCGACAGAGACCCAGTACTTC	CASSPGRGPTETQYF
.	TRBJ2-5	TRBV24-1	.	TGTGCCACCAGTGCCCACTCAGGGGGGCAAAAGACCCAGTACTTC	CATSAHSGGQKTQYF
.	TRBJ1-6	TRBV7-2	.	TGTGCCAGCAGCCCCGTTGGGGGTTCACCCCTCCACTTT	CASSPVGGSPLHF
.	TRBJ1-5	TRBV12-3/TRBV12-4	.	TGTGCCAGCAGTCCCGACGGGTATGGCAATCAGCCCCAGCATTTT	CASSPDGYGNQPQHF
few	TRBJ2-5	TRBV4-3	TRBD2	TGCGCCAGCAGCCAAGGGGCGGGAGTTTCTGGGACCCAGTACTTC	CASSQGAGVSGTQYF
.	TRBJ2-1	TRBV5-1	.	TGCGCCAGCAGCCAGACCTTAATAATGACAGGCAGCACCTACAATGAGCAGTTCTTC	CASSQTLIMTGSTYNEQFF
.	TRBJ1-5	TRBV20-1	.	TGCAGTGCTAGAGATGCGGGATTAGAGCCCCAGCATTTT	CSARDAGLEPQHF